Given below is one T cell receptor (beta chain) in context. What it binds is not known. This sample is drawn from a study of T cell repertoires in cytomegalovirus infection. General observations from the study: People with CMV and the relevant HLA were identified by cumulative public TCR beta family frequency.

TCRdb re-called the reads with MiXCR, one entry per CDR3 protein. Of about 60,000 distinct CDR3 sequences listed, 20% to 25% were seen once; the top ten hold roughly 73%. V lost 5 bases and J 13 bases, leaving 17 bases between the germline ends. The CDR3 covers 12 residues. The chain links TRBV12-3 or TRBV12-4 to TRBJ1-2, with D possibly TRBD1 on 5 matching bases. The receptor comes from a human donor in good health (CMV status not recorded). Some clones in this sample may be carry-over from other donors' samples. The specimen comprised CD8+ T cells from cultured PBMCs, sampled from culture after CMV antigen stimulation. CDR3 sequence (DNA): TGTGCCAGCAGTCCTGGGGCAGGGAGCCGCACCTTC. Its protein is CASSPGAGSRTF.